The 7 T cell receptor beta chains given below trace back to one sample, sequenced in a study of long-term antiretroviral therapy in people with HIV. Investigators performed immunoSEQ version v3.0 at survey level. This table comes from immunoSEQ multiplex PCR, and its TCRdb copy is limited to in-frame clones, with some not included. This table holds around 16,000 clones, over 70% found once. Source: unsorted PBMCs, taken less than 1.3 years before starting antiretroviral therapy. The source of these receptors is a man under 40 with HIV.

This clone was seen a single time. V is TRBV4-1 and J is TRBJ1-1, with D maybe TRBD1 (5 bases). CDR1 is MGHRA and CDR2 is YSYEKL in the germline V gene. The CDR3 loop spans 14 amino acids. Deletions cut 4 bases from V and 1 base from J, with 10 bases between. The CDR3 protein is CASSPGGENTEAFF. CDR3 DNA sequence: TGCGCCAGCAGCCCCGGGGGGGAGAACACTGAAGCTTTCTTT.

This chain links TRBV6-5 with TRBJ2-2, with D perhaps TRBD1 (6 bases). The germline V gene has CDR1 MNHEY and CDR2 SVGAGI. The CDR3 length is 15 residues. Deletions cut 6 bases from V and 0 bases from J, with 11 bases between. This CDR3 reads CASRTGTTNTGELFF. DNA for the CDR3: TGTGCCAGCAGGACCGGGACAACGAACACCGGGGAGCTGTTTTTT.

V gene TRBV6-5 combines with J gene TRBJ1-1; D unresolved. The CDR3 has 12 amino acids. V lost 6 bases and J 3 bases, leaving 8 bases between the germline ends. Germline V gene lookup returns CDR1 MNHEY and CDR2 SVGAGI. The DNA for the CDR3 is TGTGCCAGCAGATCCTGGGACACTGAAGCTTTCTTT. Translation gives CASRSWDTEAFF.

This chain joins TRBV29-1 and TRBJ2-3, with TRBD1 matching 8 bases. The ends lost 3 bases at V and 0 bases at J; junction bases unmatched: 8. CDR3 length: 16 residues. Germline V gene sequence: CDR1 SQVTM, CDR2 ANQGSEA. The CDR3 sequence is CSVDLRQGLSTDTQYF. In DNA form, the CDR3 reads TGCAGCGTTGACCTCAGACAGGGGCTCAGCACAGATACGCAGTATTTT.

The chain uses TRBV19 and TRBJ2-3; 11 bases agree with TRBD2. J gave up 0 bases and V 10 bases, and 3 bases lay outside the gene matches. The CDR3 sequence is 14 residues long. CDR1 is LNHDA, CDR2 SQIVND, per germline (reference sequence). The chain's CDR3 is CATRTSGSTDTQYF. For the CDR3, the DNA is TGTGCCACCCGGACTAGCGGGAGCACAGATACGCAGTATTTT.

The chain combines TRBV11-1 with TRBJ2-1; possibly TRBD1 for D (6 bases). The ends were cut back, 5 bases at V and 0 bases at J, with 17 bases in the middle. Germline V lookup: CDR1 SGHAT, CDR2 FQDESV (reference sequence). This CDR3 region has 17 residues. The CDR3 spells CASSPRTVVVSYNEQFF. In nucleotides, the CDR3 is TGTGCCAGCAGCCCCCGGACAGTTGTGGTCTCCTACAATGAGCAGTTCTTC.

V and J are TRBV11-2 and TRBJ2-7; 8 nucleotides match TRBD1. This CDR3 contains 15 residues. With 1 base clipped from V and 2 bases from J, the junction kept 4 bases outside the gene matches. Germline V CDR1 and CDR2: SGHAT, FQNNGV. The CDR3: CASSLAWTGPYEQYF. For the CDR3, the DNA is TGTGCCAGCAGCTTAGCCTGGACAGGGCCCTACGAGCAGTACTTC. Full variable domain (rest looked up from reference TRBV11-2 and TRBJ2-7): EAGVAQSPRYKIIEKRQSVAFWCNPISGHATLYWYQQILGQGPKLLIQFQNNGVVDDSQLPKDRFSAERLKGVDSTLKIQPAKLEDSAVYLCASSLAWTGPYEQYFGPGTRLTVT.